Ten or more counts support the clone carrying this T cell receptor (beta chain). The data stem from a study of T-cell memory formation after mild COVID-19. Study overall: TCR clusters mostly belonged to single donors.

Germline CDR1 and CDR2: SGHTA and FQGNSA. V lost 5 bases and J 3 bases, leaving 14 bases between the germline ends. The CDR3 is 15 residues long. TCRdb itself ran the 5' RACE reads through MiXCR, one entry per CDR3 protein. The sample holds about 180,000 distinct CDR3 sequences, around 20% seen once. Specimen: PBMCs or a T cell subset sorted from them (not recorded which). The V call is TRBV7-2, the J call TRBJ1-5; tentatively, D is TRBD1 (6 bases). This receptor was taken from a man between 18 and 35 years old who had mild COVID-19 (a few samples of this study predate the infection). Cell type and time point are not known. CDR3 sequence reads: CASSLTGTNNQPQHF. The CDR3 nucleotides are TGTGCCAGCAGCCTCACCGGGACAAACAATCAGCCCCAGCATTTT. The variable domain in full, with the rest retrieved from reference TRBV7-2 and TRBJ1-5, is GAGVSQSPSNKVTEKGKDVELRCDPISGHTALYWYRQSLGQGLEFLIYFQGNSAPDKSGLPSDRFSAERTGGSVSTLTIQRTQQEDSAVYLCASSLTGTNNQPQHFGDGTRLSIL.